The sequence of this T cell receptor beta chain was determined in a study of T cells expressing NK-cell markers. Study-wide context: TCR beta repertoires came from sorted CD3+CD56+NKG2C+, CD3+CD56+NKG2C- and CD3+CD56-NKG2C+ T cells. Out of eight donors sequenced, seven tested HCMV-seropositive and the remaining one seronegative.

Findings and caveats of the study: Clarity on HCMV specificity was lacking for the expanded NKG2C+ T cell clones.

The V gene's germline CDR1 is SGHNT and CDR2 YENEEA. This CDR3 region has 13 residues. UMIs accompanied the 5'RACE template switching by which TCR beta cDNA was made. TCRdb processed the 5' RACE reads again and assigns one entry to each CDR3 protein, with no DNA. The repertoire table contains about 150,000 distinct CDR3 sequences. As to this clonotype: No antigen is known for it.

The chain carries TRBV11-3 and TRBJ1-2. The sequenced material came from blood T cells: a sorted CD56 or NKG2C T cell subset, CD4+ or CD8+ T cells, or bulk PBMC T cells (not recorded which). The TCR comes from a woman in her forties or fifties in good health. The CDR3 sequence is CASVYYRTYGYTF. The full variable domain, in which reference TRBV11-3 and TRBJ1-2 provide the parts outside the CDR3, is EAGVVQSPRYKIIEKKQPVAFWCNPISGHNTLYWYLQNLGQGPELLIRYENEEAVDDSQLPKDRFSAERLKGVDSTLKIQPAELGDSAVYLCASVYYRTYGYTFGSGTRLTVV.